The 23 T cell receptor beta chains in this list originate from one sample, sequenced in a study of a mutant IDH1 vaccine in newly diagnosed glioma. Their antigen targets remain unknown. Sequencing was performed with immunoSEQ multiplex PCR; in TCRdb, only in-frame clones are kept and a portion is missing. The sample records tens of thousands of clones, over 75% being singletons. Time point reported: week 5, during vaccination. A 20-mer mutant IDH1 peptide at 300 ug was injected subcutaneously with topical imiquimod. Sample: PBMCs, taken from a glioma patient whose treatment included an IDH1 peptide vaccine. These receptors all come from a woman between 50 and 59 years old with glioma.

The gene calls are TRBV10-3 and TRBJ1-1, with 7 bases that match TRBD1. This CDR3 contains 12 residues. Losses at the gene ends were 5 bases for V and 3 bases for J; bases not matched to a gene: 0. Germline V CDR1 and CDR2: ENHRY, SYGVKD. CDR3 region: CAISTGDTEAFF. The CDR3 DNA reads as TGTGCCATCAGTACAGGGGACACTGAAGCTTTCTTT.

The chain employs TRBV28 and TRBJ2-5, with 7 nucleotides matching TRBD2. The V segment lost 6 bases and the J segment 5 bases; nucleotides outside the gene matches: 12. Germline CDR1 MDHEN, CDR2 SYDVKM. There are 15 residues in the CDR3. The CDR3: CASSPLTGGGETQYF. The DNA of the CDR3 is TGTGCCAGCAGCCCCCTAACGGGAGGAGGGGAGACCCAGTACTTC.

The CDR3 protein is CASRDYEQYF. The CDR3 bases are TGCGCCAGCCGGGATTACGAGCAGTACTTC. The J gene is TRBJ2-7, the V gene TRBV10-2, with a possible D match to TRBD2 (5 bases). Deletions cut 8 bases from V and 4 bases from J, with 6 bases between. The CDR3 sequence is 10 residues long. From germline, CDR1 is WSHSY and CDR2 SAAADI.

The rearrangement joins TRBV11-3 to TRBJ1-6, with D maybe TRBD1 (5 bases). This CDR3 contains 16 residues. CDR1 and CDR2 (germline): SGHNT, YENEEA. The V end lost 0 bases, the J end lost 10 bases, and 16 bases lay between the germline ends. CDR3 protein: CASSLDLGPEESPLHF. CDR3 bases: TGTGCCAGCAGCTTAGATTTGGGGCCTGAAGAATCACCCCTCCACTTT.

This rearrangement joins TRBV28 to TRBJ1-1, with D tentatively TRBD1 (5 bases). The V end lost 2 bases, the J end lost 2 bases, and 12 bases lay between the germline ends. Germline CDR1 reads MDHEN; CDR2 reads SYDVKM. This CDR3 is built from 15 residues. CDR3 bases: TGTGCCAGCAGTTTAGGGGCAGCCCAAAACACTGAAGCTTTCTTT. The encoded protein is CASSLGAAQNTEAFF.

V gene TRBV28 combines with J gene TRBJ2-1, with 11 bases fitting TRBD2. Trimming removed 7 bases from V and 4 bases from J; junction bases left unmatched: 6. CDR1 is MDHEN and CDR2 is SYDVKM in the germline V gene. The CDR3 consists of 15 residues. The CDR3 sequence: CASNIGTSGYNEQFF. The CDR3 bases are TGTGCCAGCAATATCGGGACTAGCGGATACAATGAGCAGTTCTTC.

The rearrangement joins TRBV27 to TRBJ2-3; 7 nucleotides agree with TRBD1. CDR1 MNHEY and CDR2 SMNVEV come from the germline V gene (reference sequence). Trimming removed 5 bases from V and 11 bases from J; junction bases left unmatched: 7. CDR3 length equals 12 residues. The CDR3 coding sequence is TGTGCCAGCAGTAGGCCCGGGACAGAGCAGTATTTT. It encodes CASSRPGTEQYF.

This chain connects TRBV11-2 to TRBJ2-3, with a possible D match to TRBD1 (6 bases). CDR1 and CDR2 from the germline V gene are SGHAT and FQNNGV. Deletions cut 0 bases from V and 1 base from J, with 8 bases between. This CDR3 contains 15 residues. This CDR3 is CASSLDRGGTDTQYF. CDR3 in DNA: TGTGCCAGCAGCTTAGACAGGGGAGGCACAGATACGCAGTATTTT.

The CDR3 reads CASQGSYPTGELFF. The CDR3 DNA reads as TGTGCCAGCCAGGGGTCATACCCCACCGGGGAGCTGTTTTTT. The J gene is TRBJ2-2, the V gene TRBV2, with a possible D match to TRBD1 (6 bases). V dropped 8 bases and J dropped 4 bases, with 14 bases sitting between them. Germline CDR1 reads SNHLY; CDR2 reads FYNNEI. CDR3 length equals 14 residues.

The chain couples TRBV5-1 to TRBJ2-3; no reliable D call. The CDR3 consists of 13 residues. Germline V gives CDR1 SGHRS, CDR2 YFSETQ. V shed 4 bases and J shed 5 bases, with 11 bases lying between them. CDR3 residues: CASSNGWEDTQYF. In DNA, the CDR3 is TGCGCCAGCAGCAACGGGTGGGAAGATACGCAGTATTTT.

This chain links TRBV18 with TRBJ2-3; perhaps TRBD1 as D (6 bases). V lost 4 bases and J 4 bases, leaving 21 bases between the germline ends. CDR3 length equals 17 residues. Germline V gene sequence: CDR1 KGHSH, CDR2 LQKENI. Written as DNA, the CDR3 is TGTGCCAGCTCACTGAACCGGGACATAGGGGGAGCAGATACGCAGTATTTT. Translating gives CASSLNRDIGGADTQYF.

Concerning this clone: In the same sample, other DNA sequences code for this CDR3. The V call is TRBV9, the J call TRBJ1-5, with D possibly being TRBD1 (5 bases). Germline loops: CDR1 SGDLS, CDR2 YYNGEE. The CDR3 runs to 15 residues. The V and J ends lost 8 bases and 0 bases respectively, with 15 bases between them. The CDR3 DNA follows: TGTGCCAGTTCCCTCACGGGGGATAGCAATCAGCCCCAGCATTTT. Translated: CASSLTGDSNQPQHF.

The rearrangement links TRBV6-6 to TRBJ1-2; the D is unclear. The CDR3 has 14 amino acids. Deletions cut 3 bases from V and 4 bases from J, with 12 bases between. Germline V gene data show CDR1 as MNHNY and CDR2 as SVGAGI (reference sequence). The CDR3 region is CASSYIGAAYGYTF. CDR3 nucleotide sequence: TGTGCCAGCAGTTATATCGGAGCCGCCTATGGCTACACCTTC.

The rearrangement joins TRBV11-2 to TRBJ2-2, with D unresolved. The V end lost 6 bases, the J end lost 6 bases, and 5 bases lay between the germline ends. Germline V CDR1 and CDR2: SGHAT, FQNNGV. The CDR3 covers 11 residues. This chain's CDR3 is CASRGAGELFF. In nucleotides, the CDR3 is TGTGCCAGCAGAGGCGCCGGGGAGCTGTTTTTT.

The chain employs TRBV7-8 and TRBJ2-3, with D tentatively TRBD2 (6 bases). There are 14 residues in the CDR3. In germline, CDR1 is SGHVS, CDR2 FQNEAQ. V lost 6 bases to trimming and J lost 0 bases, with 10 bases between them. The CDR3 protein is CASRTSGSTDTQYF. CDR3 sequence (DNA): TGTGCCAGCAGGACTAGTGGGAGCACAGATACGCAGTATTTT. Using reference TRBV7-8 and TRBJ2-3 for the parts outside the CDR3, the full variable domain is GAGVSQSPRYKVAKRGQDVALRCDPISGHVSLFWYQQALGQGPEFLTYFQNEAQLDKSGLPSDRFFAERPEGSVSTLKIQRTQQEDSAVYLCASRTSGSTDTQYFGPGTRLTVL.

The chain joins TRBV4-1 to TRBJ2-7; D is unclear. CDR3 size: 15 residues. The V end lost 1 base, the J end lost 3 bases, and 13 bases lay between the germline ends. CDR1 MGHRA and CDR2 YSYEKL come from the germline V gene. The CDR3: CASSQAKTRSYEQYF. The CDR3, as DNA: TGCGCCAGCAGCCAAGCCAAAACCAGAAGCTACGAGCAGTACTTC.

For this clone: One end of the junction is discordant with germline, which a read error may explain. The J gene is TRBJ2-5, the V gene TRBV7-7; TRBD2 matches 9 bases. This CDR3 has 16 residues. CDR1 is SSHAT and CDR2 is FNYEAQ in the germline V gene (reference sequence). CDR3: CASSLGRLAAQETQYF. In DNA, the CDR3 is TGTGCTAGCAGCTTAGGTCGACTAGCGGCCCAAGAGACCCAGTACTTC.

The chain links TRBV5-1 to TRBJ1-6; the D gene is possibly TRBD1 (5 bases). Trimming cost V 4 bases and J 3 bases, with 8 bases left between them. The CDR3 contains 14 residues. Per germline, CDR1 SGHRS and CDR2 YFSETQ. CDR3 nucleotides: TGCGCCAGCAGCAGGGGCAGCTATAATTCACCCCTCCACTTT. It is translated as CASSRGSYNSPLHF.

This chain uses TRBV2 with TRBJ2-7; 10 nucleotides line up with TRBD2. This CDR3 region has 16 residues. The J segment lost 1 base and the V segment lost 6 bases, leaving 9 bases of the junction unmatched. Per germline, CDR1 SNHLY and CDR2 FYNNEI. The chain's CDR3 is CASRWSGTSVSYEQYF. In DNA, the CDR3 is TGTGCCAGCAGATGGTCCGGGACTAGCGTTTCCTACGAGCAGTACTTC.

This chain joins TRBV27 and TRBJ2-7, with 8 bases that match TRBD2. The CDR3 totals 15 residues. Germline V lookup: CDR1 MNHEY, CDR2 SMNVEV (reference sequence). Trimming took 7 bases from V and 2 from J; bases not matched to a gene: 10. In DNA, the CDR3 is TGTGCCAGCAATCCTGTACCGGGAGGGACCTACGAGCAGTACTTC. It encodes CASNPVPGGTYEQYF.

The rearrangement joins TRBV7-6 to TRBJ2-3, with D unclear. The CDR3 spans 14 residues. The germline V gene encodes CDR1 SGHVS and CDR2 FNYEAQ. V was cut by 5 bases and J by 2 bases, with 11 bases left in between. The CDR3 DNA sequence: TGTGCCAGCAGCCCGATAGGAGTCACAGATACGCAGTATTTT. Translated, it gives CASSPIGVTDTQYF.

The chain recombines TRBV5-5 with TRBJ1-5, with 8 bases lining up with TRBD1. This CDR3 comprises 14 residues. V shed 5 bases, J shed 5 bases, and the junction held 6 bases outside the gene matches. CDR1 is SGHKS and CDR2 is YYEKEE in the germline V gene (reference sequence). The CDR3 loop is CASSFDRGDQPQHF. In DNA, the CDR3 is TGTGCCAGCAGTTTTGACAGGGGAGATCAGCCCCAGCATTTT.

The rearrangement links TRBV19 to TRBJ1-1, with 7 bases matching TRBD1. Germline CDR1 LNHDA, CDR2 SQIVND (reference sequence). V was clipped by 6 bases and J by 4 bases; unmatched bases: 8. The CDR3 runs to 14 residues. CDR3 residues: CASSPRDRATEAFF. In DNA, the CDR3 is TGTGCCAGTAGCCCGAGGGACAGAGCCACTGAAGCTTTCTTT.